The 27 T cell receptor beta chains in this list originate from one sample, sequenced in a study of human T cells and chemical hapten exposure (dated by TCRdb to the early 2020s). Library generation was performed with RACE. The data were produced on a NextSeq 500. TCRdb reprocessing: public reads trimmed at Q25 with fastp, clones called with MiXCR, in-frame beta chains kept. Each CDR3 protein gets just one entry, which takes the most common genes and DNA from the rows behind it. The sample profile shows about 190,000 distinct CDR3 sequences; about 25% of them were found once. 2.5% of the sample is held by the ten biggest clonotypes. What this sample's time point label stands for: patch test 3, about 24 weeks after DPC sensitization. This specimen's treatment or condition label, per the study, means: therapeutic diphenylcyclopropenone sensitization with weekly scalp DPC. This sample comprised whole blood, obtained in connection with sensitization to the hapten diphenylcyclopropenone (DPC). These receptors all come from a woman between 40 and 50 years old with alopecia areata. Some clones in this sample may be carry-over from other donors' samples.

This clonotype appeared a few times. The CDR3 loop is CASSYWSGRAAADTQYF. The CDR3 nucleotides read TGTGCCAGCAGTTACTGGAGCGGGAGGGCCGCGGCAGATACGCAGTATTTT. The genes are TRBV27 and TRBJ2-3; TRBD2 agrees at 10 bases. With V trimmed by 4 bases and J by 4 bases, 11 bases remained unmatched. Per the germline V gene, CDR1 is MNHEY and CDR2 is SMNVEV (reference sequence). This CDR3 comprises 17 residues.

The chain couples TRBV10-3 to TRBJ2-7; D is tentatively TRBD1 or TRBD2 (5 bases each). The germline V gene encodes CDR1 ENHRY and CDR2 SYGVKD. V was clipped by 4 bases and J by 7 bases, with 17 bases between them. The CDR3 covers 14 residues. The CDR3 loop reads CAISVGPRAGEQYF. The CDR3 nucleotides are TGTGCCATCAGTGTGGGACCCAGGGCTGGGGAGCAGTACTTC.

The rearrangement joins TRBV29-1 to TRBJ2-3, with TRBD1 matching over 8 bases. Germline V CDR1 and CDR2: SQVTM, ANQGSEA. The CDR3 covers 14 residues. V was pared by 6 bases and J by 2 bases, with 7 bases of the junction left unmatched. The CDR3 DNA is TGCAGCGTAGGACCGGGACAGGTCACAGATACGCAGTATTTT. It codes for CSVGPGQVTDTQYF.

The chain has TRBV3-1 and TRBJ2-1; a possible D gene is TRBD2 (6 bases). The ends were cut back, 10 bases at V and 4 bases at J, with 17 bases in the middle. This CDR3 is built from 14 residues. Germline CDR1 reads LGHDT; CDR2 reads YNNKEL (reference sequence). The CDR3, as DNA: TGTGCCACCGCGGGACTCAAACAATACAATGAGCAGTTCTTC. Encoded protein: CATAGLKQYNEQFF.

This clonotype has a handful of counts. The gene calls are TRBV20-1 and TRBJ2-5, with D unresolved. Germline-derived CDR1 and CDR2 are DFQATT and SNEGSKA (reference sequence). V shed 2 bases and J shed 2 bases, with 0 bases lying between them. This CDR3 comprises 10 residues. CDR3 in amino acids: CSARQETQYF. CDR3 nucleotides: TGCAGTGCTAGACAAGAGACCCAGTACTTC.

This chain links TRBV7-2 with TRBJ2-5; tentatively, D is TRBD2 (5 bases). The V end was cut by 2 bases, the J end by 2 bases, with 18 bases between. The germline CDR1 and CDR2 sequences are SGHTA and FQGNSA. The CDR3 spans 17 residues. The CDR3: CASSLMSSSKGQETQYF. The CDR3 region has the DNA TGTGCCAGCAGCTTAATGTCTTCTAGCAAAGGTCAAGAGACCCAGTACTTC.

V is TRBV20-1 and J is TRBJ2-4; perhaps TRBD2 as D (6 bases). The germline gives CDR1 DFQATT, CDR2 SNEGSKA (reference sequence). CDR3 size: 13 residues. V lost 8 bases to trimming and J lost 1 base, with 12 bases between them. DNA for the CDR3: TGCAGTCATCCTGGGAGGGCCAAAAACATTCAGTACTTC. Encoded protein: CSHPGRAKNIQYF.

The chain is built from TRBV7-2 and TRBJ2-7, with TRBD2 as a possible D gene (6 bases). This CDR3 region has 15 residues. Trimming shortened V by 5 bases and J by 6 bases, and 20 bases separated the two germline ends. Germline loops: CDR1 SGHTA, CDR2 FQGNSA. CDR3 DNA sequence: TGTGCCAGCAGCCAAATGTTAGGGGCCGGGGGCGAGCAGTACTTC. It translates to CASSQMLGAGGEQYF.

The chain recombines TRBV29-1 with TRBJ2-7, with D possibly called TRBD1 or TRBD2 (5 bases each). The CDR3 consists of 14 residues. Germline V gene lookup returns CDR1 SQVTM and CDR2 ANQGSEA. Trimming pared 7 bases from V and 2 bases from J, leaving 18 bases between. The CDR3 DNA reads TGCAGCGGGACCTCCGGGACCAGACCCTACGAGCAGTACTTC. This encodes CSGTSGTRPYEQYF.

This clonotype appeared many times. The chain recombines TRBV10-3 with TRBJ2-1; TRBD2 agrees at 11 bases. The CDR3 length is 14 residues. The junction had 7 bases not matched to a gene; V was cut back by 10 bases and J by 5 bases. CDR1 ENHRY and CDR2 SYGVKD come from the germline V gene. The CDR3 nucleotides are TGTGCCACCGGACTAGCGGGCCGTAACAATGAGCAGTTCTTC. It is translated as CATGLAGRNNEQFF.

This sequence joins TRBV27 and TRBJ2-1; 7 nucleotides align to TRBD2. The germline CDR1 and CDR2 sequences are MNHEY and SMNVEV (reference sequence). The ends lost 4 bases at V and 7 bases at J; junction bases unmatched: 10. CDR3 size: 15 residues. The DNA for the CDR3 is TGTGCCAGCAGTTATGGCGGGAGTTCGAAGAATGAGCAGTTCTTC. Translating gives CASSYGGSSKNEQFF.

The genes are TRBV2 and TRBJ2-1; TRBD1 aligns across 10 bases. The CDR3 is made up of 14 amino acids. Trimming took 7 bases from V and 5 from J; bases not matched to a gene: 5. CDR1 and CDR2 from the germline V gene are SNHLY and FYNNEI. In nucleotides, the CDR3 is TGTGCCAGCAAGGGGACAGGGGTAGACAATGAGCAGTTCTTC. It is translated as CASKGTGVDNEQFF.

This clonotype has a handful of counts. The chain carries TRBV12-3 or TRBV12-4 and TRBJ1-1; 7 bases align to TRBD1. There are 14 residues in the CDR3. V shed 5 bases, J shed 5 bases, and the junction held 8 bases outside the gene matches. CDR3 nucleotide sequence: TGTGCCAGCAGTACAACAGGGGCAGAGACTGAAGCTTTCTTT. Translation gives CASSTTGAETEAFF.

The sample holds a few counts of this clonotype. This chain links TRBV28 with TRBJ2-1, with TRBD2 matching over 11 bases. V shed 5 bases, J shed 6 bases, and the junction held 9 bases outside the gene matches. In germline, CDR1 is MDHEN, CDR2 SYDVKM. This CDR3 region has 16 residues. The CDR3 region has the DNA TGTGCCAGCAGTCCTTATGGACTAGCGGGCCCCAATGAGCAGTTCTTC. It specifies CASSPYGLAGPNEQFF.

This clonotype was seen more than once but under ten times. The chain links TRBV6-2 or TRBV6-3 to TRBJ2-7, with D tentatively TRBD1 or TRBD2 (5 bases each). The germline V and J ends were trimmed by 5 bases and 6 bases, with 20 bases remaining between them. CDR1 and CDR2 (germline): MNHEY, SVGEGT. CDR3 length: 15 amino acids. CDR3 region: CASSRPGPPPVEQYF. CDR3 coding DNA: TGTGCCAGCAGTCGGCCGGGACCCCCACCGGTCGAGCAGTACTTC.

The count of this clonotype is one. The gene calls are TRBV29-1 and TRBJ1-1; 7 bases line up with TRBD1. The length of the CDR3 is 13 residues. The germline CDR1 and CDR2 sequences are SQVTM and ANQGSEA. Germline trimming cut 7 bases from V and 3 bases from J; bases unmatched to any gene: 8. The DNA of the CDR3 is TGCAGCGCCAGGGGGAGGGGAGACACTGAAGCTTTCTTT. It codes for CSARGRGDTEAFF.

This clonotype has only a few counts. The CDR3 DNA follows: TGTGCCATCACGACGGGGCCCACCTACGAGCAGTACTTC. It yields the protein CAITTGPTYEQYF. The chain employs TRBV10-3 and TRBJ2-7, with D perhaps TRBD1 or TRBD2 (5 bases each). V was cut by 7 bases and J by 2 bases, with 12 bases left in between. The CDR3 extends over 13 amino acids. CDR1 is ENHRY and CDR2 is SYGVKD in the germline V gene.

This rearrangement joins TRBV7-3 to TRBJ2-1, with TRBD1 matching 8 bases. J lost 4 bases, V lost 4 bases, and 12 bases had no gene match. CDR3 length: 17 amino acids. Germline values: CDR1 SGHTA, CDR2 FQGTGA. This CDR3 is CASSYSSGGAGYNEQFF. Here the CDR3 DNA reads TGTGCCAGCAGCTATTCTTCAGGGGGCGCAGGATACAATGAGCAGTTCTTC.

This clonotype came up a few times. This chain connects TRBV10-3 to TRBJ2-7; 11 bases align to TRBD2. Germline CDR1 ENHRY, CDR2 SYGVKD. V shed 6 bases, J shed 0 bases, and the junction held 16 bases outside the gene matches. There are 19 residues in the CDR3. This chain's CDR3 is CAIRDVASGRPRSSYEQYF. The CDR3 DNA follows: TGTGCCATCAGGGACGTGGCTAGCGGGAGGCCCAGGAGCTCCTACGAGCAGTACTTC.

The chain carries TRBV5-1 and TRBJ2-5, with D possibly called TRBD1 or TRBD2 (5 bases each). V was shortened by 4 bases and J by 4 bases, with 14 bases between the two germline ends. CDR1 and CDR2 from the germline V gene are SGHRS and YFSETQ. The CDR3 runs to 14 residues. CDR3 region: CASSVREGRETQYF. In DNA form, the CDR3 reads TGCGCCAGCAGCGTGCGAGAGGGGAGAGAGACCCAGTACTTC. The full variable domain, completed using reference TRBV5-1 and TRBJ2-5, is KAGVTQTPRYLIKTRGQQVTLSCSPISGHRSVSWYQQTPGQGLQFLFEYFSETQRNKGNFPGRFSGRQFSNSRSEMNVSTLELGDSALYLCASSVREGRETQYFGPGTRLLVL.

This clonotype was found a few times. The chain has TRBV28 and TRBJ1-1; D remains ambiguous. The length of the CDR3 is 13 residues. The V end lost 1 base, the J end lost 4 bases, and 7 bases lay between the germline ends. Germline values: CDR1 MDHEN, CDR2 SYDVKM. The CDR3 DNA reads TGTGCCAGCAGTTTATTAGTGGGCACTGAAGCTTTCTTT. Translating it yields CASSLLVGTEAFF.

This clonotype appeared many times. This sequence joins TRBV29-1 and TRBJ2-1; 8 bases map to TRBD1. The CDR3 contains 15 residues. The trim removed 7 bases at V and 7 bases at J, leaving 15 bases unmatched. The V gene's germline CDR1 is SQVTM and CDR2 ANQGSEA. The CDR3 nucleotides are TGCAGCGCCAGGACAGGGAGAGTACTACGGAATGAGCAGTTCTTC. It translates to CSARTGRVLRNEQFF.

The chain recombines TRBV29-1 with TRBJ2-3, with 9 nucleotides matching TRBD2. This CDR3 contains 14 residues. Germline-derived CDR1 and CDR2 are SQVTM and ANQGSEA. V was pared by 3 bases and J by 3 bases, with 4 bases of the junction left unmatched. The CDR3 DNA reads TGCAGCGTTGATAGCGGGAGTTTTACAGATACGCAGTATTTT. This translates into CSVDSGSFTDTQYF.

This clonotype was observed a few times. This chain joins TRBV27 and TRBJ1-4; no clear D gene. Trimming removed 5 bases from V and 2 bases from J, with 12 bases in between. This CDR3 region has 15 residues. Germline values: CDR1 MNHEY, CDR2 SMNVEV (reference sequence). CDR3 nucleotide sequence: TGTGCCAGCAGTAGCAGAGTGATGACTAATGAAAAACTGTTTTTT. Protein product: CASSSRVMTNEKLFF.

This clonotype was picked up a small number of times. The V gene is TRBV6-2 or TRBV6-3, the J gene TRBJ2-5, with 7 bases that match TRBD2. The germline V gene has CDR1 MNHEY and CDR2 SVGEGT. The trim removed 8 bases at V and 5 bases at J, leaving 8 bases unmatched. The CDR3 spans 13 residues. CDR3: CASRGSSAETQYF. The CDR3 nucleotides are TGTGCCAGCCGCGGGAGTTCGGCGGAGACCCAGTACTTC.

The chain combines TRBV7-9 with TRBJ1-6, with 8 bases that match TRBD1. The CDR3 is 15 residues long. V trimming: 4 bases; J trimming: 3 bases; junction bases outside the gene matches: 2. The germline CDR1 and CDR2 sequences are SEHNR and FQNEAQ (reference sequence). CDR3 in DNA: TGTGCCAGCAGCTCAGGGGGCAACTATAATTCACCCCTCCACTTT. Encoded protein: CASSSGGNYNSPLHF.

The V call is TRBV19, the J call TRBJ2-1, with TRBD1 matching 7 bases. Trimming took 6 bases from V and 5 from J; bases not matched to a gene: 13. Germline CDR1 is LNHDA and CDR2 is SQIVND (reference sequence). This CDR3 comprises 16 residues. The CDR3 here is CASSIHRGRGNNEQFF. CDR3 DNA: TGTGCCAGTAGCATTCACAGGGGCCGGGGAAACAATGAGCAGTTCTTC.